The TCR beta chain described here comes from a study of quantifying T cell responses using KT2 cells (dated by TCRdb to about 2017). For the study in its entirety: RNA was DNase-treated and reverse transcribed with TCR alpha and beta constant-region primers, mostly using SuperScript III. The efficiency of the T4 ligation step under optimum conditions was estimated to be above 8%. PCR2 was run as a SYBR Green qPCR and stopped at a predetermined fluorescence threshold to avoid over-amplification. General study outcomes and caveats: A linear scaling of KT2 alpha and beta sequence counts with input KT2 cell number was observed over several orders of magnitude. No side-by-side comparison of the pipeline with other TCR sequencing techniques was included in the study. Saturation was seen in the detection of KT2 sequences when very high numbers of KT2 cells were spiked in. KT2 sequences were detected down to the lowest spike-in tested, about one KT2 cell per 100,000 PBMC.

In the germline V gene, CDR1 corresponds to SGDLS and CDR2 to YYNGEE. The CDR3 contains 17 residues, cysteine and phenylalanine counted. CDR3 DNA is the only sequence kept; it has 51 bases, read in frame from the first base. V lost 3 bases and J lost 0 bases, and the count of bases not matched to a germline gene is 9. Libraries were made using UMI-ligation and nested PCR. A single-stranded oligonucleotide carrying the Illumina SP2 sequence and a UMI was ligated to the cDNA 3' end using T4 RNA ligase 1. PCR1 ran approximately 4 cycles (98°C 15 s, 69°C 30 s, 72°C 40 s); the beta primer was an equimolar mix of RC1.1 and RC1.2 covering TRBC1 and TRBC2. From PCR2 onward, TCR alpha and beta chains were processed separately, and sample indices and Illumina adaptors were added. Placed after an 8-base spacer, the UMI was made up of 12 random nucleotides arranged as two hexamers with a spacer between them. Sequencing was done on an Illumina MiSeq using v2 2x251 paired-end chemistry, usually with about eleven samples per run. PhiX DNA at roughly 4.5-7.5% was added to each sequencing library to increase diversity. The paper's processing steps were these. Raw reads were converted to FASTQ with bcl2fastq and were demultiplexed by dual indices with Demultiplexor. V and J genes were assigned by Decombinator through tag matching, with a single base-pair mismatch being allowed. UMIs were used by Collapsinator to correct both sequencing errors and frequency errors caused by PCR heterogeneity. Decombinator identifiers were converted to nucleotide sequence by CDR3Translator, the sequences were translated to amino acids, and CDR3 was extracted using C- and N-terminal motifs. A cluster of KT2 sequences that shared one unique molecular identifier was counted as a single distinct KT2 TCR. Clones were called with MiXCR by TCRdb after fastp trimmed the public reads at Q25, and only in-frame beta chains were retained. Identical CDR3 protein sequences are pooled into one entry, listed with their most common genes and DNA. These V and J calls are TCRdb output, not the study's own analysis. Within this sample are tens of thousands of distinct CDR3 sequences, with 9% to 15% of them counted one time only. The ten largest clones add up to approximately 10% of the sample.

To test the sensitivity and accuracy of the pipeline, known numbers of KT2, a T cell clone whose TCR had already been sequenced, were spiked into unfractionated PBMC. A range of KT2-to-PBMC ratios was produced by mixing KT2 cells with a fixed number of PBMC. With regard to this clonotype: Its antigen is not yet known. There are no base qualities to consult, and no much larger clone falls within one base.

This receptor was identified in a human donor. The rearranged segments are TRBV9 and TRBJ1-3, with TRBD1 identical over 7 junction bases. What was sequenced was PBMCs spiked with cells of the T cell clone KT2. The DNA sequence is TGTGCCAGCAGCGCCCAGGGACAGCTAAGCTCTGGAAACACCATATATTTT. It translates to CASSAQGQLSSGNTIYF.